This T cell receptor beta chain was sequenced during a study of T cells after yellow fever vaccination. Via MiXCR, TCRdb re-called the 5' RACE reads, giving one row per CDR3 protein. The data contain some 560,000 distinct CDR3 sequences, 15% to 20% of them seen just once; the ten biggest clones take up approximately 15%. Trimming stripped 0 bases from V and 1 base from J, with 8 bases between. Germline loops: CDR1 SGDLS, CDR2 YYNGEE. The CDR3 is 14 amino acids. V usage is TRBV9 and J usage is TRBJ2-7; D uncertain. Material: PBMCs, obtained 15 days after the yellow fever booster vaccination. The clonotype was recovered from a man under 40 who received the YFV17D yellow fever vaccine. This CDR3 is CASSVGAESYEQYF. Here the CDR3 DNA reads TGTGCCAGCAGCGTAGGAGCAGAGTCCTACGAGCAGTACTTC.